These 27 T cell receptor beta chains came from one sample sequenced in a study of T cells in Graves' hyperthyroidism and ophthalmopathy (dated by TCRdb to between 2017 and 2020). The library was produced with multiplex PCR. The reads were generated on an Illumina HiSeq 2000. The TCR beta CDR3 regions were amplified from RNA transcripts. The first round of RT-PCR for the TCR CDR3 was performed with the HTBI primer set and the Qiagen OneStep RT-PCR kit. TCRdb reran the public reads through fastp at Q25 and MiXCR, keeping productive beta chains. CDR3 protein duplicates are merged, each entry listing the most common genes and DNA. Recorded for this sample are 400,000 to 600,000 distinct CDR3 sequences; roughly 15% of them occurred a single time. Roughly 29% of the sample is in the top ten clones. The sample comprised blood. The receptors here all came from a woman in her thirties with Graves' ophthalmopathy.

This clonotype was seen ten or more times. The chain employs TRBV10-3 and TRBJ2-7; D is possibly TRBD2 (6 bases). Germline V CDR1 and CDR2: ENHRY, SYGVKD. The CDR3 has 14 residues. The V and J ends lost 2 bases and 4 bases respectively, with 12 bases between them. CDR3 protein: CAISEPSEGYEQYF. Written as DNA, the CDR3 is TGTGCCATCAGTGAGCCGTCGGAGGGTTACGAGCAGTACTTC.

This clonotype was detected many times. This chain links TRBV20-1 with TRBJ1-1; perhaps TRBD1 as D (5 bases). With 6 bases removed from V and 6 bases from J, the gap between germline ends came to 8 bases. CDR3 length: 10 amino acids. Per the germline V gene, CDR1 is DFQATT and CDR2 is SNEGSKA (reference sequence). CDR3 DNA sequence: TGCAGTGCGGGGCTCGCTGAAGCTTTCTTT. Translated: CSAGLAEAFF.

This clonotype has at least ten counts. As DNA, the CDR3 is TGTGCCAGCAGCCTTGACACAGAATTCGATCGGGCTTTCTTT. Amino acid sequence: CASSLDTEFDRAFF. The V and J genes are TRBV9 and TRBJ1-1, with D unclear. Germline CDR1 SGDLS, CDR2 YYNGEE. The V gene lost 4 bases and the J gene lost 11 bases, with 21 bases spanning the gap. The CDR3 sequence is 14 residues long.

In its sample, this clonotype was seen many times. The chain joins TRBV7-3 to TRBJ2-1; D is uncertain. Trimming left V 3 bases short and J 5 bases short, with 11 bases between. The germline CDR1 and CDR2 sequences are SGHTA and FQGTGA. The CDR3 consists of 14 residues. CDR3 coding DNA: TGTGCCAGCAGCTTCGGAGAAATCGACAATGAGCAGTTCTTC. Its translation is CASSFGEIDNEQFF.

This clonotype has a count of ten or more. J is TRBJ2-7 and V is TRBV3-1, with 8 bases matching TRBD1. CDR1 and CDR2 from the germline V gene are LGHDT and YNNKEL (reference sequence). CDR3 size: 15 residues. The junction had 8 bases not matched to a gene; V was cut back by 5 bases and J by 2 bases. CDR3 sequence: CASSSMGQVTYEQYF. CDR3 DNA: TGTGCCAGCAGCTCCATGGGACAGGTAACCTACGAGCAGTACTTC.

This clonotype has a handful of counts. J is TRBJ1-6 and V is TRBV5-5, with no clear D. V lost 1 base to trimming and J lost 7 bases, with 27 bases between them. CDR1 SGHKS and CDR2 YYEKEE come from the germline V gene (reference sequence). CDR3 length equals 20 residues. The chain's CDR3 is CASSLPGPGLPAEMNSPLHF. The CDR3 nucleotides are TGTGCCAGCAGCTTGCCAGGCCCGGGTCTCCCAGCCGAGATGAATTCACCCCTCCACTTT.

The rearrangement uses TRBV20-1 and TRBJ2-6; no clear D. CDR3 size: 14 residues. The germline V gene has CDR1 DFQATT and CDR2 SNEGSKA (reference sequence). V lost 6 bases and J lost 2, with 11 bases in between. The CDR3 is CSAPSVAGANVLTF. CDR3 DNA: TGCAGTGCGCCGAGCGTAGCTGGGGCCAACGTCCTGACTTTC.

This clonotype was picked up many times. V is TRBV7-9 and J is TRBJ1-1; D perhaps matches TRBD1 (5 bases). This CDR3 contains 15 residues. Trimming removed 4 bases from V and 0 bases from J, with 12 bases in between. The V gene's germline CDR1 is SEHNR and CDR2 FQNEAQ (reference sequence). CDR3 loop: CASSSIRVMNTEAFF. In nucleotides, the CDR3 is TGTGCCAGCAGCTCAATCAGGGTCATGAACACTGAAGCTTTCTTT.

The chain employs TRBV6-4 and TRBJ2-7; either TRBD1 or TRBD2 may fit D (5 bases each). In germline, CDR1 is MRHNA, CDR2 SNTAGT. Deletions cut 3 bases from V and 0 bases from J, with 15 bases between. This CDR3 region has 16 residues. The CDR3 spells CASSEVPRGRSYEQYF. The CDR3, as DNA: TGTGCCAGCAGTGAAGTTCCCCGGGGACGCTCCTACGAGCAGTACTTC.

This clonotype showed up many times. The chain has TRBV18 and TRBJ2-5; D not resolved. The CDR3 extends over 13 amino acids. V was trimmed by 3 bases and J by 3 bases, leaving 8 bases between them. In germline, CDR1 is KGHSH, CDR2 LQKENI. This CDR3 reads CASSPSDKETQYF. The CDR3 DNA is TGTGCCAGCTCACCCAGTGATAAAGAGACCCAGTACTTC.

Many counts were recorded for this clonotype. V is TRBV13 and J is TRBJ1-2, with 8 bases that match TRBD1. Germline loops: CDR1 PRHDT, CDR2 FYEKMQ (reference sequence). After removal of 2 bases from V and 3 bases from J, the junction contained 5 bases not matched to a gene. The CDR3 extends over 15 amino acids. The CDR3 region is CASSLYTGGYYGYTF. The CDR3 coding sequence is TGTGCCAGCAGCTTATACACAGGGGGATACTATGGCTACACCTTC.

This clonotype was detected ten times or more. CDR3 protein: CSVDGGYGYTF. DNA for the CDR3: TGCAGCGTTGATGGGGGCTATGGCTACACCTTC. This sequence joins TRBV29-1 and TRBJ1-2; D may be TRBD1 (5 bases). Germline V gene sequence: CDR1 SQVTM, CDR2 ANQGSEA. With 3 bases removed from V and 4 bases from J, the gap between germline ends came to 6 bases. CDR3 length: 11 residues.

The sample holds many counts of this clonotype. The chain uses TRBV20-1 and TRBJ2-1; maybe TRBD1 (5 bases). V shed 8 bases and J shed 6 bases, with 14 bases lying between them. Germline V gives CDR1 DFQATT, CDR2 SNEGSKA (reference sequence). The CDR3 runs to 12 residues. The CDR3 DNA follows: TGCAGTCCGAGCAGGGCCTCCAATGAGCAGTTCTTC. Protein product: CSPSRASNEQFF.

Ten or more counts support this clonotype. The J gene is TRBJ2-2, the V gene TRBV12-3 or TRBV12-4, with D perhaps TRBD2 (6 bases). The CDR3 has 15 residues. Trimming shortened V by 5 bases and J by 1 base, and 11 bases separated the two germline ends. As DNA, the CDR3 is TGTGCCAGCAGTCCCGACGGGAGGAACACCGGGGAGCTGTTTTTT. Translating gives CASSPDGRNTGELFF.

This clonotype was found a few times. V and J are TRBV30 and TRBJ1-4, with D maybe TRBD1 (5 bases). The germline CDR1 and CDR2 sequences are GTSNPN and SVGIG (reference sequence). Trimming shortened V by 2 bases and J by 5 bases, and 9 bases separated the two germline ends. The CDR3 covers 13 residues. DNA for the CDR3: TGTGCCTGGAGTCGGCGGACAAATGAAAAACTGTTTTTT. This codes for CAWSRRTNEKLFF.

This clonotype appeared many times. The rearrangement uses TRBV24-1 and TRBJ1-2; TRBD1 might be the D (6 bases). The CDR3 is 15 amino acids. V lost 3 bases and J 5 bases, leaving 15 bases between the germline ends. Germline V gives CDR1 KGHDR, CDR2 SFDVKD. DNA of the CDR3: TGTGCCACCAGTGATGGACTGGACAGCTTATATGGCTACACCTTC. Its protein product is CATSDGLDSLYGYTF.

The chain couples TRBV28 to TRBJ2-7, with D perhaps TRBD2 (6 bases). The CDR3 contains 14 residues. Germline V gene data show CDR1 as MDHEN and CDR2 as SYDVKM. V was pared by 8 bases and J by 5 bases, with 19 bases between. CDR3 in DNA: TGTGCCAGCGGAATCGGGAGAGTAAGTGACGAGCAGTACTTC. This translates into CASGIGRVSDEQYF.

The table lists this clonotype with a few counts. The V call is TRBV19, the J call TRBJ2-1; 7 bases align to TRBD2. The CDR3 runs 16 residues. Germline V gene sequence: CDR1 LNHDA, CDR2 SQIVND (reference sequence). V shed 6 bases and J 6 bases; nucleotides not matched to a gene: 14. As DNA, the CDR3 is TGTGCCAGTAGCACACCCGCGGGGAGGGCCCTCAATGAGCAGTTCTTC. It translates to CASSTPAGRALNEQFF.

This clonotype was seen ten or more times. DNA of the CDR3: TGCAGTACAAAGAAGCCGACCGTGAATGGGGCTTTCTTT. Its translation: CSTKKPTVNGAFF. This chain connects TRBV20-1 to TRBJ1-1; unclear D gene. V was pared by 8 bases and J by 11 bases, with 24 bases between. Germline-derived CDR1 and CDR2 are DFQATT and SNEGSKA (reference sequence). The CDR3 contains 13 residues.

V is TRBV20-1 and J is TRBJ2-2; D may be TRBD1 (5 bases). The CDR3 loop spans 14 amino acids. The V gene's germline CDR1 is DFQATT and CDR2 SNEGSKA (reference sequence). The V end lost 0 bases, the J end lost 5 bases, and 10 bases lay between the germline ends. The chain's CDR3 is CSARERQGTGELFF. DNA for the CDR3: TGCAGTGCTAGAGAGCGCCAGGGAACCGGGGAGCTGTTTTTT.

This clonotype was counted at least ten times. The genes are TRBV7-3 and TRBJ2-7; perhaps TRBD1 as D (5 bases). This CDR3 has 14 amino acids. Looked up from germline, CDR1 is SGHTA and CDR2 is FQGTGA. V was shortened by 2 bases and J by 4 bases, with 12 bases between the two germline ends. CDR3 amino acids: CASSLSGPGYEQYF. CDR3 in DNA: TGTGCCAGCAGCTTATCAGGGCCAGGGTACGAGCAGTACTTC. The whole variable domain, filled in from reference TRBV7-3 and TRBJ2-7, reads GAGVSQTPSNKVTEKGKYVELRCDPISGHTALYWYRQSLGQGPEFLIYFQGTGAADDSGLPNDRFFAVRPEGSVSTLKIQRTERGDSAVYLCASSLSGPGYEQYFGPGTRLTVT.

This clonotype came up a few times. The J gene is TRBJ2-2, the V gene TRBV7-3, with 9 bases aligning to TRBD1. This CDR3 comprises 14 residues. Losses at the gene ends were 6 bases for V and 6 bases for J; bases not matched to a gene: 5. Germline V gene sequence: CDR1 SGHTA, CDR2 FQGTGA. CDR3 protein: CASRETGGSGELFF. CDR3 coding DNA: TGTGCCAGCAGAGAAACAGGGGGCTCCGGGGAGCTGTTTTTT. The whole variable domain, filled in from reference TRBV7-3 and TRBJ2-2, reads GAGVSQTPSNKVTEKGKYVELRCDPISGHTALYWYRQSLGQGPEFLIYFQGTGAADDSGLPNDRFFAVRPEGSVSTLKIQRTERGDSAVYLCASRETGGSGELFFGEGSRLTVL.

The rearrangement uses TRBV7-6 and TRBJ2-3, with D hard to call. This CDR3 has 12 amino acids. The V end lost 5 bases, the J end lost 10 bases, and 13 bases lay between the germline ends. Germline V CDR1 and CDR2: SGHVS, FNYEAQ. The CDR3 sequence: CASSHYSLAQYF. CDR3 DNA: TGTGCCAGCAGCCATTATTCCCTAGCGCAGTATTTT. Filled out from reference TRBV7-6 and TRBJ2-3, the complete variable domain reads GAGVSQSPRYKVTKRGQDVALRCDPISGHVSLYWYRQALGQGPEFLTYFNYEAQQDKSGLPNDRFSAERPEGSISTLTIQRTEQRDSAMYRCASSHYSLAQYFGPGTRLTVL.

This clonotype was seen a handful of times. This sequence joins TRBV4-2 and TRBJ1-5; 7 nucleotides line up with TRBD1. The germline V gene has CDR1 LGHNA and CDR2 YNFKEQ. V lost 0 bases, J lost 3 bases, and 5 bases stayed unmatched. The CDR3 contains 16 residues. The CDR3 nucleotides read TGTGCCAGCAGCCAAGATCGGGACAGCTTCAATCAGCCCCAGCATTTT. It translates to CASSQDRDSFNQPQHF.

Only a few counts were recorded for this clonotype. The chain is built from TRBV19 and TRBJ2-7, with 12 bases aligning to TRBD2. CDR1 is LNHDA, CDR2 SQIVND, per germline (reference sequence). This CDR3 is built from 15 residues. Trimming took 6 bases from V and 2 from J; bases not matched to a gene: 5. The DNA for the CDR3 is TGTGCCAGTAGCTGGACTAGCGGGACCCCCTACGAGCAGTACTTC. Residues: CASSWTSGTPYEQYF.

The V and J genes are TRBV20-1 and TRBJ2-1; 15 bases are a match to TRBD2. V dropped 3 bases and J dropped 8; count of bases not matched to a gene: 5. The CDR3 is made up of 15 amino acids. Germline CDR1 is DFQATT and CDR2 is SNEGSKA (reference sequence). CDR3 protein: CSASRGLAGGHEQFF. The CDR3 nucleotides read TGCAGTGCTAGCCGGGGACTAGCGGGAGGCCATGAGCAGTTCTTC.

This clonotype was seen ten or more times. The chain joins TRBV4-2 to TRBJ2-1, with 7 positions matching TRBD2. CDR1 and CDR2 (germline): LGHNA, YNFKEQ. The J segment lost 4 bases and the V segment lost 0 bases, leaving 6 bases of the junction unmatched. The CDR3 has 16 residues. Here the CDR3 reads CASSQDTREGYNEQFF. The CDR3 region has the DNA TGTGCCAGCAGCCAAGATACGAGGGAGGGGTACAATGAGCAGTTCTTC.